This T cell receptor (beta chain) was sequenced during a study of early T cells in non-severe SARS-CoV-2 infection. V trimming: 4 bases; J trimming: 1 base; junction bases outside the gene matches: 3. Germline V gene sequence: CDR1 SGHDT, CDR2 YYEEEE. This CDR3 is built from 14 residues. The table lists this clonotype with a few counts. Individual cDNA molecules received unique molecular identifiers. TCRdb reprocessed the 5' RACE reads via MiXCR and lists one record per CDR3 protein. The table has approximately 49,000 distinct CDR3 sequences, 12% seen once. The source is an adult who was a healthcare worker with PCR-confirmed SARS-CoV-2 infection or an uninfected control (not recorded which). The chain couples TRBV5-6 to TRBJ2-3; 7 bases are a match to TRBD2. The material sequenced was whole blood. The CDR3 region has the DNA TGTGCCAGCAGCCACGGACTAGGCACAGATACGCAGTATTTT. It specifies CASSHGLGTDTQYF.